The 3 T cell receptor beta chains reported below all come from one sample, sequenced in a study of regulatory T cells in long-lasting Graves disease. iRepertoire HTBI primers and Arm-PCR of CDR3 regions built TCR beta libraries. MiXCR was run by TCRdb on the multiplex PCR reads, yielding one entry per CDR3 protein. The repertoire holds some 460,000 distinct CDR3 sequences, under 20% seen once, with more than 10% in the top ten. The time point is: newly diagnosed GD, antithyroid drugs for less than 3 months. Extracted RNA from PBMCs served as the source of the TCR library. These data also featured in a second study, about T cells in Graves' hyperthyroidism and ophthalmopathy.

Sequenced material: peripheral blood mononuclear cells (PBMCs), taken at new diagnosis, from a patient treated with antithyroid drugs. These receptors all come from a man aged 40-49 years with Graves disease.

The J gene is TRBJ2-1, the V gene TRBV29-1, with D possibly matching TRBD2 (5 bases). The CDR3 sequence is 18 residues long. V was pared by 1 base and J by 1 base, with 20 bases between. CDR1 and CDR2 from the germline V gene are SQVTM and ANQGSEA. CDR3 nucleotide sequence: TGCAGCGTTGAAGTGAGCGGCCCTCGAGCTTGGTCCTACAATGAGCAGTTCTTC. It specifies CSVEVSGPRAWSYNEQFF.

This clonotype was counted only a few times. The rearrangement links TRBV20-1 to TRBJ2-2, with a weak D call TRBD2 (6 bases). Per germline, CDR1 DFQATT and CDR2 SNEGSKA (reference sequence). The V and J ends lost 6 bases and 0 bases respectively, with 11 bases between them. This CDR3 has 14 residues. CDR3 in DNA: TGCAGTGCGTCGGGGGAATCGAACACCGGGGAGCTGTTTTTT. It translates to CSASGESNTGELFF.

This clonotype was seen repeatedly, ten times or more. The chain combines TRBV20-1 with TRBJ2-1; TRBD2 matches at 14 bases. Germline lookup yields CDR1 DFQATT and CDR2 SNEGSKA (reference sequence). The ends lost 4 bases at V and 8 bases at J; junction bases unmatched: 7. The CDR3 runs to 15 residues. The CDR3 nucleotides read TGCAGTGCTACTGAGACTAGCGGGAGGGGTGATGAGCAGTTCTTC. It is translated as CSATETSGRGDEQFF.